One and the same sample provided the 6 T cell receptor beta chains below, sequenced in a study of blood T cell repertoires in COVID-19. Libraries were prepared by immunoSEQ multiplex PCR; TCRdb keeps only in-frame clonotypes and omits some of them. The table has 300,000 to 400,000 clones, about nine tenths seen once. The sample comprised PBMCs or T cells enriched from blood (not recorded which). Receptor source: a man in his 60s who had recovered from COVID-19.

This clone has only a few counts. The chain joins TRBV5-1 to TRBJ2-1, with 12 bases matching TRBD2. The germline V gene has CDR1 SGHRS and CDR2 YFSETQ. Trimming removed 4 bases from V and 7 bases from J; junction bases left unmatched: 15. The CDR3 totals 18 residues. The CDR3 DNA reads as TGCGCCAGCAGCCCATCCCTTGCCCTAGCGGGAGGGCCTAATGAGCAGTTCTTC. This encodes CASSPSLALAGGPNEQFF.

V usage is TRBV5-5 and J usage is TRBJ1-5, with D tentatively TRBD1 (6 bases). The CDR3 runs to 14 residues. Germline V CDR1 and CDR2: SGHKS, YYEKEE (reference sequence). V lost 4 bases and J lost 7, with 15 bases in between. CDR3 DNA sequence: TGTGCCAGCAGCGCGACACAGGGATACCAGCCCCAGCATTTT. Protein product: CASSATQGYQPQHF.

DNA of the CDR3: TGTGCCAGCAGGCCCGGGACTAGCTACGAGCAGTACTTC. Translation: CASRPGTSYEQYF. The rearrangement uses TRBV11-2 and TRBJ2-7; 8 bases map to TRBD2. The germline gives CDR1 SGHAT, CDR2 FQNNGV. The CDR3 loop spans 13 amino acids. The J segment lost 3 bases and the V segment lost 6 bases, leaving 4 bases of the junction unmatched.

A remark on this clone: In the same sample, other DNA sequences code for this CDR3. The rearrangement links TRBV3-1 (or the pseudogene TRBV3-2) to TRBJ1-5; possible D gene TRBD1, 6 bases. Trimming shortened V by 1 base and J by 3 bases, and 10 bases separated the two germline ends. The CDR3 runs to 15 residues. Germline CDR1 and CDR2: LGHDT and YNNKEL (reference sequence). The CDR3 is CASSQGTGNNQPQHF. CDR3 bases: TGTGCCAGCAGCCAAGGTACAGGGAACAATCAGCCCCAGCATTTT.

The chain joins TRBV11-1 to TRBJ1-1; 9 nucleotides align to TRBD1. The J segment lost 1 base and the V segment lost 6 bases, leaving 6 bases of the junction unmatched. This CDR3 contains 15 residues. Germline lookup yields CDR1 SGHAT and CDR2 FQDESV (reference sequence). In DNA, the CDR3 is TGTGCCAGCAGATACGGACAGGGGACGAACACTGAAGCTTTCTTT. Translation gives CASRYGQGTNTEAFF.

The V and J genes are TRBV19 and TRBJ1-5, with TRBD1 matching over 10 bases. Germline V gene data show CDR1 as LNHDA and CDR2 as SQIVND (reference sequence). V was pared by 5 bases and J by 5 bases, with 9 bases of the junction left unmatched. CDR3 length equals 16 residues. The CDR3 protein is CASSVRDRGTHQPQHF. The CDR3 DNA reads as TGTGCCAGTAGTGTCCGGGACAGGGGTACCCATCAGCCCCAGCATTTT.